This T cell receptor (beta chain) appears in the sequencing data of a study of cytomegalovirus exposure and HLA in healthy donors. The length of the CDR3 is 16 residues. The germline CDR1 and CDR2 sequences are SGHAT and FQNNGV. The ends were cut back, 6 bases at V and 0 bases at J, with 18 bases in the middle. PCR primers comprised 60 Vbeta and 13 Jbeta primers. Sequencing was performed with immunoSEQ multiplex PCR; in TCRdb, only in-frame clones are kept and a portion is missing. Seen here are 60,000 to 75,000 clones, 80% to 90% observed once, and the top ten hold roughly 12%. The TCR was taken from a woman younger than 45 in good health and CMV-seropositive. The chain recombines TRBV11-2 with TRBJ2-7, with D perhaps TRBD2 (6 bases). Sequenced: PBMCs. The CDR3 loop is CASSTPWDFSSYEQYF. The CDR3 DNA reads as TGTGCCAGCAGTACTCCCTGGGACTTCAGCTCCTACGAGCAGTACTTC. Using reference TRBV11-2 and TRBJ2-7 for the parts outside the CDR3, the full variable domain is EAGVAQSPRYKIIEKRQSVAFWCNPISGHATLYWYQQILGQGPKLLIQFQNNGVVDDSQLPKDRFSAERLKGVDSTLKIQPAKLEDSAVYLCASSTPWDFSSYEQYFGPGTRLTVT.